This T cell receptor (beta chain) was captured in a study of blood T cell repertoires in COVID-19. About the study: The United States, Italy and Spain were the sources of the acute and convalescent COVID-19 samples. T cells, B-cell-depleted T cells, or PBMCs supplied cDNA or gDNA.

CDR3 size: 14 residues. Germline loops: CDR1 MDHEN, CDR2 SYDVKM. Trimming removed 2 bases at V and 5 bases at J, with 12 bases between. Under the authors' procedure: Estimation of nucleated cell counts relied on the amplification of reference gene primers. The data were produced by immunoSEQ multiplex PCR, yet TCRdb's version contains in-frame clones alone and is incomplete. The DNA was the basis for D and trimming; V, J and clone size are from that table. The data contain some 220,000 clones, roughly four fifths of them seen just once; the ten biggest clones take up less than 6%. Patients of the Seattle cohort, enrolled during active infection, were followed longitudinally.

This sequence was found in an older woman with COVID-19, enrolled during active disease. The chain employs TRBV28 and TRBJ1-1; maybe TRBD1 (5 bases). The sequenced sample consisted of peripheral blood. This CDR3 reads CASSLQGRRTEAFF. Here the CDR3 DNA reads TGTGCCAGCAGTTTACAGGGTAGAAGGACTGAAGCTTTCTTT.